This entry is about one T cell receptor beta chain. This sample stems from a study of blood T cell repertoires in COVID-19. About the research overall: Italy, Spain and the United States were the sources of the convalescent and acute COVID-19 samples.

This CDR3 has 12 residues. Trimming stripped 5 bases from V and 5 bases from J, with 9 bases between. CDR1 is MGHDK, CDR2 SYGVNS, per germline. Per the authors' pipeline: Counts of nucleated cells, estimated from reference gene primer amplification, were obtained. Profiled with immunoSEQ multiplex PCR; TCRdb holds only in-frame clones, not every one. Clonal size and the V and J genes are those of that table, whereas D and trimming came from the DNA. Seen here are hundreds of thousands of clones, roughly 90% observed once, and the top ten hold under 5%. This clonotype originated in a woman aged 45-65 years with active or convalescent COVID-19. What was sequenced was peripheral blood. The chain employs TRBV25-1 and TRBJ1-2; D perhaps matches TRBD1 (5 bases). This CDR3 is CASSSGGYGYTF. CDR3 in DNA: TGTGCCAGCAGTTCTGGGGGGTATGGCTACACCTTC.